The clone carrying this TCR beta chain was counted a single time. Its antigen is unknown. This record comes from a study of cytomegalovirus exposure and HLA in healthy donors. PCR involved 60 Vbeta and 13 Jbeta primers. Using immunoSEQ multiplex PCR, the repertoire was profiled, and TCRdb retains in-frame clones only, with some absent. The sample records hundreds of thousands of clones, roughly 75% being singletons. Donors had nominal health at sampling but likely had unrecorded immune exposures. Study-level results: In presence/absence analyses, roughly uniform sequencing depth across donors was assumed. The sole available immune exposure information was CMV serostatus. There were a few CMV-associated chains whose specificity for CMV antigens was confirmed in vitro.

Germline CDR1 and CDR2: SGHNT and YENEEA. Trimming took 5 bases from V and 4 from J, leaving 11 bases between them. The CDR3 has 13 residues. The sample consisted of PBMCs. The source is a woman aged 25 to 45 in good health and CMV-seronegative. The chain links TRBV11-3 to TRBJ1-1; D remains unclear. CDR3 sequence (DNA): TGTGCCAGCAGCCTATTCTCCGCCACTGAAGCTTTCTTT. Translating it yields CASSLFSATEAFF.